Presented here are 30 T cell receptor beta chains from one specimen sequenced in a study of cytomegalovirus exposure and HLA in healthy donors. 13 Jbeta primers and 60 Vbeta primers were used for the PCR. Using immunoSEQ multiplex PCR, the repertoire was profiled, and TCRdb retains in-frame clones only, with some absent. The sample consists of 110,000 or so clones, around 76% of them appearing once. The sample comprised PBMCs. The receptors stem from a woman between 40 and 55 years old in good health and CMV-seropositive.

The chain employs TRBV6-5 and TRBJ1-1; 8 bases are a match to TRBD1. CDR1 and CDR2 from the germline V gene are MNHEY and SVGAGI. This CDR3 region has 14 residues. Trimming removed 3 bases from V and 6 bases from J; junction bases left unmatched: 6. In DNA form, the CDR3 reads TGTGCCAGCAGTTATTCCCAGGGGGCCGCTGAAGCTTTCTTT. Amino acid sequence: CASSYSQGAAEAFF.

About this clone itself: Sequence at one end of the junction differs from germline and may be a read error. The J gene is TRBJ1-2, the V gene TRBV10-2; 9 bases fit TRBD1. The germline gives CDR1 WSHSY, CDR2 SAAADI. This CDR3 comprises 14 residues. The DNA for the CDR3 is TGCGCCAGCAGTGAGAACGGGGGGACAGGGTCCTTCTTCTTC. Encoded protein: CASSENGGTGSFFF.

The gene calls are TRBV30 and TRBJ1-1; 7 nucleotides line up with TRBD1. Germline CDR1 reads GTSNPN; CDR2 reads SVGIG (reference sequence). The CDR3 is made up of 13 amino acids. J was trimmed by 4 bases and V by 3 bases; bases with no gene match: 5. As DNA, the CDR3 is TGTGCCTGGAGGAGGCCAGGGGGCACTGAAGCTTTCTTT. Residues: CAWRRPGGTEAFF.

The CDR3 region has the DNA TGTGCCTGGACCCGATTGGGGACAGGGTTTTTTGGCTACACCTTC. It is translated as CAWTRLGTGFFGYTF. The genes are TRBV30 and TRBJ1-2; 9 bases fit TRBD1. Germline V gene data show CDR1 as GTSNPN and CDR2 as SVGIG (reference sequence). The CDR3 runs to 15 residues. The junction had 13 bases not matched to a gene; V was cut back by 4 bases and J by 7 bases.

This chain links TRBV25-1 with TRBJ2-1; TRBD1 matches 8 bases. Looked up from germline, CDR1 is MGHDK and CDR2 is SYGVNS. The CDR3 consists of 16 residues. Trimming at V came to 7 bases and at J to 7 bases, leaving 15 bases not matched to a gene. The CDR3 reads CASTGGWGQATNEQFF. The CDR3 nucleotides are TGTGCCAGCACCGGGGGTTGGGGACAGGCGACTAATGAGCAGTTCTTC. Complete variable domain (other parts from reference TRBV25-1 and TRBJ2-1): EADIYQTPRYLVIGTGKKITLECSQTMGHDKMYWYQQDPGMELHLIHYSYGVNSTEKGDLSSESTVSRIRTEHFPLTLESARPSHTSQYLCASTGGWGQATNEQFFGPGTRLTVL.

The J gene is TRBJ2-1, the V gene TRBV30; unclear D gene. CDR3 size: 12 residues. Trimming shortened V by 4 bases and J by 3 bases, and 7 bases separated the two germline ends. Germline-derived CDR1 and CDR2 are GTSNPN and SVGIG (reference sequence). CDR3: CAWNAGYNEQFF. The DNA for the CDR3 is TGTGCCTGGAACGCCGGCTACAATGAGCAGTTCTTC.

The chain couples TRBV27 to TRBJ1-2; D gene ambiguous. The germline gives CDR1 MNHEY, CDR2 SMNVEV (reference sequence). The CDR3 is 14 amino acids. The V gene lost 6 bases and the J gene lost 9 bases, with 20 bases spanning the gap. DNA of the CDR3: TGTGCCAGCAGGCCCGATCGTTACCTGCGTAGCTACACCTTC. Protein: CASRPDRYLRSYTF.

The chain links TRBV7-2 to TRBJ2-1; D is ambiguous. Germline CDR1 and CDR2: SGHTA and FQGNSA. V was trimmed by 3 bases and J by 4 bases, leaving 4 bases between them. The CDR3 has 12 amino acids. CDR3 region: CASSLSYNEQFF. CDR3 sequence (DNA): TGTGCCAGCAGCTTGAGTTACAATGAGCAGTTCTTC.

The chain links TRBV2 to TRBJ2-1; unclear D gene. Germline CDR1 and CDR2: SNHLY and FYNNEI. This CDR3 comprises 14 residues. The V and J ends lost 5 bases and 0 bases respectively, with 8 bases between them. The CDR3 DNA reads TGTGCCAGCAGTCAGGATAGCTCCTACAATGAGCAGTTCTTC. It specifies CASSQDSSYNEQFF.

The chain recombines TRBV4-2 with TRBJ1-2; D is uncertain. V lost 4 bases and J lost 5, with 11 bases in between. The CDR3 totals 13 residues. The germline gives CDR1 LGHNA, CDR2 YNFKEQ. The CDR3 loop reads CASSPEASYGYTF. CDR3 sequence (DNA): TGTGCCAGCAGCCCCGAGGCCTCGTATGGCTACACCTTC.

The CDR3 nucleotides read TGTGCCAGCAGCCAGGGACTAGCGGGGGGGGGCGATACGCAGTATTTT. This translates into CASSQGLAGGGDTQYF. The chain uses TRBV9 and TRBJ2-3; TRBD2 matches at 16 bases. This CDR3 is built from 16 residues. The junction had 5 bases not matched to a gene; V was cut back by 4 bases and J by 6 bases. Germline values: CDR1 SGDLS, CDR2 YYNGEE.

This clone was seen only a few times. This chain connects TRBV7-2 to TRBJ1-2, with 8 bases that match TRBD1. The CDR3 totals 13 residues. Germline CDR1 and CDR2: SGHTA and FQGNSA. V lost 1 base and J lost 5; bases outside the gene matches: 0. CDR3 residues: CASSLGTGYGYTF. DNA for the CDR3: TGTGCCAGCAGCTTAGGGACAGGGTATGGCTACACCTTC.

The chain joins TRBV5-4 to TRBJ2-5, with a tentative D call TRBD2 (5 bases). Looked up from germline, CDR1 is SGHNT and CDR2 is YYREEE (reference sequence). V was trimmed by 1 base and J by 0 bases, leaving 7 bases between them. CDR3 size: 14 residues. This CDR3 is CASSLRRDQETQYF. The CDR3 bases are TGTGCCAGCAGCTTGAGGCGGGACCAAGAGACCCAGTACTTC.

The chain has TRBV6-1 and TRBJ1-2; 11 positions match TRBD1. The germline CDR1 and CDR2 sequences are MNHNS and SASEGT. V shed 0 bases and J 3 bases; nucleotides not matched to a gene: 3. The CDR3 spans 16 residues. CDR3 loop: CASSEAGDRGDYGYTF. Written as DNA, the CDR3 is TGTGCCAGCAGTGAAGCGGGGGACAGGGGGGACTATGGCTACACCTTC.

The chain uses TRBV19 and TRBJ1-6, with D maybe TRBD1 (5 bases). Trimming cost V 1 base and J 5 bases, with 12 bases left between them. The CDR3 runs 16 residues. Germline V lookup: CDR1 LNHDA, CDR2 SQIVND (reference sequence). CDR3 coding DNA: TGTGCCAGTAGTATAGCCGGTGGGGGGAATAATTCACCCCTCCACTTT. The encoded protein is CASSIAGGGNNSPLHF.

This chain links TRBV5-1 with TRBJ1-6, with 7 bases that match TRBD1. The CDR3 extends over 15 amino acids. Germline V gene lookup returns CDR1 SGHRS and CDR2 YFSETQ. J lost 7 bases, V lost 1 base, and 5 bases had no gene match. CDR3 sequence (DNA): TGCGCCAGCAGCTTGTTCGGGACAGAAAATTCACCCCTCCACTTT. Its translation is CASSLFGTENSPLHF.

This clone was observed a few times. The chain has TRBV29-1 and TRBJ1-2; no clear D. Germline CDR1 is SQVTM and CDR2 is ANQGSEA. Trimming pared 3 bases from V and 4 bases from J, leaving 18 bases between. The CDR3 is made up of 15 amino acids. This chain's CDR3 is CSVDPDGRKSYGYTF. In DNA, the CDR3 is TGCAGCGTTGACCCGGACGGGAGAAAATCCTATGGCTACACCTTC.

This chain connects TRBV7-9 to TRBJ1-1, with D possibly being TRBD1 (6 bases). The CDR3 covers 12 residues. The V gene lost 5 bases and the J gene lost 5 bases, with 9 bases spanning the gap. The germline CDR1 and CDR2 sequences are SEHNR and FQNEAQ (reference sequence). The CDR3 region is CASSRGQTEAFF. The CDR3 coding sequence is TGTGCCAGCAGCCGAGGACAGACTGAAGCTTTCTTT.

As DNA, the CDR3 is TGCAGCGCCGAGCCGGTCCTCGGGGAGCAGTTCTTC. Translation: CSAEPVLGEQFF. V usage is TRBV29-1 and J usage is TRBJ2-1; D ambiguous. The CDR3 contains 12 residues. The V end was cut by 7 bases, the J end by 10 bases, with 17 bases between. Germline V lookup: CDR1 SQVTM, CDR2 ANQGSEA.

This chain connects TRBV4-2 to TRBJ1-3; TRBD1 might be the D (6 bases). The CDR3 length is 22 residues. V was cut by 0 bases and J by 0 bases, with 27 bases left in between. Looked up from germline, CDR1 is LGHNA and CDR2 is YNFKEQ. The CDR3 region is CASSQDLGGGGRVPYSGNTIYF. The CDR3, as DNA: TGTGCCAGCAGCCAAGATTTAGGGGGAGGGGGTCGAGTGCCCTACTCTGGAAACACCATATATTTT.

The genes are TRBV5-1 and TRBJ2-1; 8 bases are a match to TRBD2. Germline CDR1 reads SGHRS; CDR2 reads YFSETQ. The V gene end was trimmed by 0 bases and the J gene end by 2 bases; junction bases not matched to a gene: 7. The CDR3 spans 17 residues. The CDR3 protein is CASSLAGGASAYNEQFF. The CDR3 nucleotides read TGCGCCAGCAGCTTGGCCGGGGGGGCCTCAGCCTACAATGAGCAGTTCTTC.

The chain couples TRBV27 to TRBJ2-5, with 9 bases identical to TRBD1. Trimming removed 2 bases from V and 5 bases from J; junction bases left unmatched: 3. Germline values: CDR1 MNHEY, CDR2 SMNVEV (reference sequence). The CDR3 sequence is 14 residues long. CDR3 region: CASSLRDRVETQYF. DNA of the CDR3: TGTGCCAGCAGTTTACGGGACAGGGTGGAGACCCAGTACTTC.

This clone was detected only once. The chain's CDR3 is CASSPLQNTQYF. CDR3 coding DNA: TGTGCCAGCAGCCCCCTTCAGAATACGCAGTATTTT. The V gene is TRBV14, the J gene TRBJ2-3; D is unresolved. This CDR3 has 12 amino acids. V lost 4 bases to trimming and J lost 7 bases, with 9 bases between them. In germline, CDR1 is SGHDN, CDR2 FVKESK.

The V gene is TRBV6-5, the J gene TRBJ2-1; 8 bases match TRBD1. Germline CDR1 is MNHEY and CDR2 is SVGAGI. The CDR3 length is 12 residues. Trimming took 1 base from V and 12 from J; bases not matched to a gene: 2. The CDR3 DNA reads TGTGCCAGCAGTTACTTCGGACAGGGGCAGTTCTTC. It encodes CASSYFGQGQFF.

V and J are TRBV29-1 and TRBJ2-7, with D possibly matching TRBD1 (6 bases). Looked up from germline, CDR1 is SQVTM and CDR2 is ANQGSEA. This CDR3 comprises 13 residues. Trimming took off 4 bases at V and 0 bases at J, with 10 bases between the two ends. The CDR3: CSVVARGSYEQYF. CDR3 DNA sequence: TGCAGCGTTGTGGCCAGGGGCTCCTACGAGCAGTACTTC.

The chain uses TRBV15 and TRBJ1-6; no definite D call. This CDR3 is built from 14 residues. CDR1 and CDR2 from the germline V gene are LNHNV and YYDKDF (reference sequence). V gave up 5 bases and J gave up 4 bases, with 9 bases separating them. The CDR3, as DNA: TGTGCCACCAGCGCCCGGGATTATAATTCACCCCTCCACTTT. Translation gives CATSARDYNSPLHF.

The rearrangement uses TRBV5-6 and TRBJ2-1, with TRBD2 matching 10 bases. Germline V lookup: CDR1 SGHDT, CDR2 YYEEEE. CDR3 length equals 16 residues. V dropped 0 bases and J dropped 4; count of bases not matched to a gene: 4. The DNA of the CDR3 is TGTGCCAGCAGCTTGGCTAGCGGGGGAGGTTACAATGAGCAGTTCTTC. Translating it yields CASSLASGGGYNEQFF.

The chain is built from TRBV11-3 and TRBJ2-2; no reliable D call. CDR3 length equals 12 residues. Germline CDR1 reads SGHNT; CDR2 reads YENEEA. Trimming left V 5 bases short and J 3 bases short, with 4 bases between. DNA for the CDR3: TGTGCCAGCAGCCGTGACACCGGGGAGCTGTTTTTT. Translation: CASSRDTGELFF.

Points on this clone: Additional DNA sequences in this sample encode the identical CDR3. The chain uses TRBV5-1 and TRBJ2-3; 12 positions match TRBD2. Unmatched junction bases numbered 1, after V lost 0 bases and J lost 2 bases. The CDR3 covers 16 residues. Germline CDR1 reads SGHRS; CDR2 reads YFSETQ. The DNA for the CDR3 is TGCGCCAGCAGCTTGGGACTAGCGGGGGTCACAGATACGCAGTATTTT. Its translation is CASSLGLAGVTDTQYF.

The chain uses TRBV6-5 and TRBJ2-2, with 8 bases aligning to TRBD2. V gave up 7 bases and J gave up 4 bases; unmatched junction bases: 8. Germline V gene data show CDR1 as MNHEY and CDR2 as SVGAGI. This CDR3 is 15 amino acids long. CDR3 region: CASIKSGGGTGELFF. For the CDR3, the DNA is TGTGCCAGCATCAAATCGGGAGGGGGCACCGGGGAGCTGTTTTTT.